These 17 T cell receptor beta chains came from one sample sequenced in a study of control samples from healthy donors and cancer patients. The data were produced by immunoSEQ multiplex PCR, yet TCRdb's version contains in-frame clones alone and is incomplete. Counted here are over 200,000 clones, roughly 80% occurring once; the ten biggest clones make up about 14%. The sample was PBMCs. The receptors originated from a woman aged 55-69 years with lung cancer.

This clone turned up a few times. The J gene is TRBJ1-1, the V gene TRBV7-9; D unresolved. V was trimmed by 3 bases and J by 4 bases, leaving 12 bases between them. Per the germline V gene, CDR1 is SEHNR and CDR2 is FQNEAQ (reference sequence). This CDR3 comprises 14 residues. CDR3 in amino acids: CASSFGEASTEAFF. DNA for the CDR3: TGTGCCAGCAGCTTCGGGGAGGCCAGCACTGAAGCTTTCTTT.

The chain uses TRBV3-1 (or the pseudogene TRBV3-2) and TRBJ2-3; maybe TRBD2 (6 bases). The V end lost 3 bases, the J end lost 6 bases, and 19 bases lay between the germline ends. The CDR3 is 16 amino acids. Germline V lookup: CDR1 LGHDT, CDR2 YNNKEL (reference sequence). CDR3 sequence reads: CASSQPLGLSGDTQYF. Here the CDR3 DNA reads TGTGCCAGCAGCCAGCCACTCGGACTATCAGGTGATACGCAGTATTTT.

The V gene is TRBV2, the J gene TRBJ2-3; D unclear. Between the trimmed V and J ends, which lost 8 bases and 5 bases, there was a span of 11 bases. Germline V gene sequence: CDR1 SNHLY, CDR2 FYNNEI. The CDR3 has 12 residues. For the CDR3, the DNA is TGTGCCAGCGGATATACGGGAGATACGCAGTATTTT. It is translated as CASGYTGDTQYF.

The chain joins TRBV28 to TRBJ1-1; tentative D call: TRBD1 (5 bases). The CDR3 extends over 15 amino acids. V was clipped by 7 bases and J by 2 bases, with 17 bases between them. Germline CDR1 MDHEN, CDR2 SYDVKM. The CDR3, as DNA: TGTGCCAGCAACCAACCCCACACAGGCAACACTGAAGCTTTCTTT. Encoded protein: CASNQPHTGNTEAFF.

The chain combines TRBV2 with TRBJ1-6; possible D gene TRBD1, 6 bases. The CDR3 spans 15 residues. Per germline, CDR1 SNHLY and CDR2 FYNNEI. V gave up 6 bases and J gave up 6 bases, with 15 bases separating them. CDR3 coding DNA: TGTGCCAGCAGCACCGACAGGACCCTTAATTCACCCCTCCACTTT. Amino acids: CASSTDRTLNSPLHF.

V and J are TRBV19 and TRBJ1-6; a weak D match, TRBD1 (6 bases). The CDR3 is 14 residues long. Germline-derived CDR1 and CDR2 are LNHDA and SQIVND (reference sequence). V was shortened by 5 bases and J by 3 bases, with 8 bases between the two germline ends. CDR3 loop: CASSPDSYNSPLHF. CDR3 in DNA: TGTGCCAGTAGTCCGGACAGCTATAATTCACCCCTCCACTTT.

The J gene is TRBJ1-1, the V gene TRBV7-8; a possible D gene is TRBD1 (5 bases). The CDR3 spans 13 residues. Germline V gene data show CDR1 as SGHVS and CDR2 as FQNEAQ. Between the trimmed V and J ends, which lost 2 bases and 1 base, there was a span of 5 bases. The CDR3 bases are TGTGCCAGCAGCTTACAGGGGAACACTGAAGCTTTCTTT. Translation: CASSLQGNTEAFF.

This chain joins TRBV19 and TRBJ1-3, with a weak D call TRBD1 (6 bases). Trimming removed 6 bases at V and 3 bases at J, with 15 bases between. Germline CDR1 reads LNHDA; CDR2 reads SQIVND (reference sequence). CDR3 length: 15 residues. CDR3 region: CASRPAGGSGNTIYF. As DNA, the CDR3 is TGTGCCAGTAGGCCGGCGGGGGGCAGTGGAAACACCATATATTTT.

The J gene is TRBJ2-7, the V gene TRBV15; TRBD2 agrees at 9 bases. The trim removed 1 base at V and 5 bases at J, leaving 3 bases unmatched. This CDR3 has 14 residues. From germline, CDR1 is LNHNV and CDR2 YYDKDF (reference sequence). The CDR3 DNA follows: TGTGCCACCAGCAGAGTCGCGGGAGGGAACGAGCAGTACTTC. Its protein is CATSRVAGGNEQYF. The full variable domain, in which reference TRBV15 and TRBJ2-7 provide the parts outside the CDR3, is DAMVIQNPRYQVTQFGKPVTLSCSQTLNHNVMYWYQQKSSQAPKLLFHYYDKDFNNEADTPDNFQSRRPNTSFCFLDIRSPGLGDTAMYLCATSRVAGGNEQYFGPGTRLTVT.

V is TRBV7-9 and J is TRBJ2-7, with 8 nucleotides matching TRBD2. V lost 2 bases to trimming and J lost 2 bases; unmatched junction nucleotides: 8. The germline gives CDR1 SEHNR, CDR2 FQNEAQ (reference sequence). CDR3 length: 16 amino acids. The CDR3 nucleotides are TGTGCCAGCAGCTTACCCGATAGCGGGATTACCTACGAGCAGTACTTC. Amino acids: CASSLPDSGITYEQYF.

The chain couples TRBV30 to TRBJ2-1, with 9 bases aligning to TRBD2. The CDR3 has 16 residues. Germline trimming cut 1 base from V and 6 bases from J; bases unmatched to any gene: 10. Looked up from germline, CDR1 is GTSNPN and CDR2 is SVGIG (reference sequence). The CDR3 here is CAWSGLSGSFANEQFF. CDR3 nucleotides: TGTGCCTGGAGTGGCCTTAGCGGGAGTTTTGCCAATGAGCAGTTCTTC.

The chain joins TRBV6-5 to TRBJ2-7, with TRBD1 identical over 9 bases. V lost 7 bases, J lost 0 bases, and 7 bases stayed unmatched. CDR1 and CDR2 from the germline V gene are MNHEY and SVGAGI. This CDR3 is built from 15 residues. The CDR3 is CASTTGGAYSYEQYF. The DNA of the CDR3 is TGTGCCAGCACCACAGGGGGCGCCTACTCCTACGAGCAGTACTTC.

Here the CDR3 reads CASSDAKGFTEAFF. The CDR3, as DNA: TGTGCCAGCAGTGATGCTAAGGGGTTCACTGAAGCTTTCTTT. The chain recombines TRBV2 with TRBJ1-1; tentative D call: TRBD1 (5 bases). The CDR3 is made up of 14 amino acids. V was pared by 3 bases and J by 4 bases, with 12 bases between. Germline CDR1 SNHLY, CDR2 FYNNEI.

In regard to this clone: Other nucleotide sequences in the sample specify the same CDR3. V is TRBV7-9 and J is TRBJ2-1; D is uncertain. The germline V and J ends were trimmed by 1 base and 8 bases, with 9 bases remaining between them. The V gene's germline CDR1 is SEHNR and CDR2 FQNEAQ (reference sequence). The CDR3 totals 13 residues. CDR3 sequence: CASSLGLWDEQFF. The CDR3 DNA reads TGTGCCAGCAGCTTAGGACTCTGGGATGAGCAGTTCTTC.

V and J are TRBV18 and TRBJ2-3; the D gene is possibly TRBD1 (5 bases). Germline CDR1 reads KGHSH; CDR2 reads LQKENI. The CDR3 sequence is 18 residues long. V was trimmed by 1 base and J by 0 bases, leaving 17 bases between them. The CDR3 sequence: CASSPRQQRVTSTDTQYF. The DNA of the CDR3 is TGTGCCAGCTCACCACGACAGCAACGAGTTACTAGCACAGATACGCAGTATTTT.

The chain carries TRBV7-6 and TRBJ2-7, with D perhaps matching TRBD2 (7 bases). The germline V gene encodes CDR1 SGHVS and CDR2 FNYEAQ. Deletions cut 0 bases from V and 3 bases from J, with 15 bases between. This CDR3 has 16 residues. For the CDR3, the DNA is TGTGCCAGCAGCTTAGCGTCCCGCGGGGGCCTCTACGAGCAGTACTTC. This gives the protein CASSLASRGGLYEQYF. Combining the CDR3 with reference TRBV7-6 and TRBJ2-7 gives the whole variable domain GAGVSQSPRYKVTKRGQDVALRCDPISGHVSLYWYRQALGQGPEFLTYFNYEAQQDKSGLPNDRFSAERPEGSISTLTIQRTEQRDSAMYRCASSLASRGGLYEQYFGPGTRLTVT.

V is TRBV4-2 and J is TRBJ1-6, with a tentative D call TRBD1 (6 bases). CDR1 is LGHNA and CDR2 is YNFKEQ in the germline V gene. V gave up 0 bases and J gave up 10 bases, with 7 bases separating them. The CDR3 length is 13 residues. CDR3 sequence (DNA): TGTGCCAGCAGCCAAGATCAGGGGTCACCCCTCCACTTT. Its protein product is CASSQDQGSPLHF.